This T cell receptor (beta chain) was identified in a study of T cell responses to AZD1222 COVID-19 vaccine. Study background: Combined were second doses at about 4 or about 12 weeks.

Regarding this clone: Its antigen is not known.

Study-wide results and limits: With dominance at 160-218 and 743-854, vaccine-associated CD4 TCRs spanned spike.

Germline-derived CDR1 and CDR2 are SGHTA and FQGNSA. This CDR3 has 12 residues. V dropped 3 bases and J dropped 10 bases, with 7 bases sitting between them. Data came from immunoSEQ multiplex PCR; TCRdb stores just in-frame clones and leaves some out. This table holds approximately 190,000 clones, over 80% found once. This specimen consisted of peripheral blood, obtained on day 0 of AZD1222 vaccination. This rearrangement joins TRBV7-2 to TRBJ1-6; unclear D gene. This TCR came from an adult in good health. This CDR3 reads CASSFPPSPLHF. The CDR3 DNA reads TGTGCCAGCAGCTTCCCCCCCTCACCCCTCCACTTT.